These T cell receptor beta chains were read from a single sample in a study of CD8+CD57+ T cells in acquired aplastic anemia. TCRdb analysed the reads with MiXCR anew, one entry per CDR3 protein. The sample shows about 260,000 distinct CDR3 sequences, 82% of them seen only once. The specimen sequenced was sorted CD4+, CD8+, or CD8+CD57+ T cells (not recorded which) from PBMCs. The receptor source for this set is a human donor with aplastic anemia. Both conserved end residues are part of each CDR3. A D gene is named only where the DNA matches it firmly. Some rows have no size entry. The others give once, few or many, or a class for an expanded clone.

TRBJ2-3	.	.	TRBV7-3	CASSSLVTDTQYF	TGTGCCAGCAGCTCGCTAGTAACAGATACGCAGTATTTT
TRBJ2-5	.	.	TRBV15	CATSRDVTARGTQYF	TGTGCCACCAGCAGAGATGTTACAGCCCGCGGGACCCAGTACTTC
TRBJ1-5	.	.	TRBV15	CATSLSSSNQPQHF	TGTGCCACCAGCCTATCCAGTAGCAACCAGCCCCAGCATTTT
TRBJ2-1	TRBD2	.	TRBV11-1	CASSPPGLAGGAEQFF	TGTGCCAGCAGCCCACCGGGACTAGCGGGAGGGGCTGAGCAGTTCTTC
TRBJ2-3	.	.	TRBV11-2	CASSWGRGSDTQYF	TGTGCCAGCAGCTGGGGGCGAGGGTCGGATACGCAGTATTTT
TRBJ1-6	.	.	TRBV19	CASSIASASYNEHLFF	TGTGCCAGTAGCATCGCTAGCGCATCCTATAATGAGCACCTCTTCTTT
TRBJ2-5	.	.	TRBV7-8	CASSLAWGPDTQYF	TGTGCCAGCAGCTTAGCGTGGGGCCCCGATACGCAGTACTTC
TRBJ2-3	.	.	TRBV7-9	CASSFAGGAGTDYF	.
TRBJ1-5	.	.	TRBV6-1	CASPSLTSNQPQHF	TGTGCCAGCCCTTCGTTAACTAGCAATCAGCCCCAGCATTTT
TRBJ1-1	.	.	TRBV9	CASSLGLSRNTPAFF	TGTGCCAGCAGCTTAGGGCTGTCGAGAAATACGCCAGCTTTCTTT
TRBJ2-3	.	.	TRBV9	CASGLAAGPETTHF	TGTGCCAGTGGCTTGGCGGCAGGACCCGAGACGACGCATTTT
TRBJ2-5	.	.	TRBV7-8	CASRRGSGQETQYF	TGTGCCAGCCGCAGGGGCAGCGGGCAAGAGACTCAGTACTTC
TRBJ2-7	TRBD2	.	TRBV7-9	CASSLVTSGAYEQYF	TGTGCCAGCAGCTTAGTGACTAGCGGGGCCTACGAGCAGTACTTC
TRBJ2-1	.	few	TRBV11-3	CASSLALTGYNEQFF	TGTGCCAGCAGCTTAGCTCTGACAGGCTACAATGAGCAGTTCTTC
TRBJ1-1	.	.	TRBV7-2	CASSLDPTGNTQSFF	TGTGCCAGCAGCTTAGATCCAACAGGGAACACTCAATCTTTCTTT
TRBJ2-3	TRBD2	.	TRBV9	CASGLAGGIQYFYF	TGTGCCAGCGGATTAGCGGGAGGTATTCAGTACTTCTATTTT
TRBJ2-4	.	.	TRBV5-4	CASSPEGDIQYF	TGTGCCAGCAGCCCGGAAGGGGACATTCAGTACTTC
TRBJ1-5	.	.	TRBV10-3	CAISSEAPRGNQPQHF	TGTGCCATCAGTTCTGAAGCTCCCAGGGGAAATCAGCCCCAGCATTTT
TRBJ2-5	.	once	TRBV9	CASGRAGDKQYFYF	TGTGCCAGCGGAAGAGCTGGCGACAAACAGTACTTCTACTTC
TRBJ2-3	.	.	TRBV7-9	CASSSGGTWGEQQF	TGTGCCAGCAGCTCTGGCGGGACTTGGGGAGAGCAGCAGTTT
TRBJ1-1	.	many	TRBV12-3/TRBV12-4	CASSPQRGLAFF	TGTGCCAGCAGTCCGCAGAGGGGCCTGGCTTTCTTT
TRBJ2-3	.	few	TRBV7-8	CASSPIMSAEATDTQYF	TGTGCCAGCAGCCCCATTATGTCGGCCGAGGCGACAGATACGCAGTATTTT
TRBJ2-3	.	.	TRBV19	CTSSIASGPDTQYF	TGTACCAGCAGTATAGCGAGCGGTCCCGACACGCAGTATTTT
TRBJ1-1	.	.	TRBV7-8	CASSLARSHTAPYF	TGTGCCAGCAGCTTAGCCCGGAGTCACACTGCACCGTACTTT
TRBJ2-3	TRBD2	.	TRBV9	CASSLRAGGSTDTQYF	TGTGCCAGCAGCTTACGAGCGGGGGGGAGCACAGATACGCAGTATTTT
TRBJ2-3	.	once	TRBV2	CASSSSERQYF	TGTGCCAGCAGCTCCTCAGAGAGGCAGTATTTC
TRBJ2-5	.	.	TRBV7-8	CASSIGGGPETQYF	TGTGCCAGCAGCATAGGCGGCGGGCCAGAGACGCAGTATTTC
TRBJ2-3	TRBD1	.	TRBV7-8	CASSYDGDGTDYF	TGTGCCAGCAGCTACGATGGAGACGGGACAGACTATTTT
TRBJ2-7	.	.	TRBV9	CASSVLEQIPYTQYF	TGTGCCAGCAGTGTGCTGGAACAGATACCCTACACGCAGTACTTC
TRBJ2-7	.	.	TRBV9	CASGAAGGIQYFYF	TGTGCCAGCGGCGCCGCTGGGGGCATTCAGTACTTCTACTTC
TRBJ1-2	.	.	TRBV12-3/TRBV12-4	CASSLSSNGYTF	TGTGCCAGCAGTTTAAGTTCCAATGGCTACACCTTC
TRBJ2-3	.	few	TRBV15	CATSRGGEPDTQYF	TGTGCCACCAGCAGAGGCGGCGAGCCAGATACCCAGTACTTT
TRBJ2-3	.	once	TRBV7-8	CASSAGTEEGDIQYF	TGTGCCAGCAGCGCGGGGACAGAGGAAGGAGACATTCAGTATTTT
TRBJ2-5	TRBD2	many	TRBV20-1	CSASEGGGAFETQYF	TGCAGTGCTAGTGAGGGCGGGGGGGCCTTTGAGACCCAGTACTTC
TRBJ2-5	.	.	TRBV7-6	CATSLGREPETQNF	TGTGCCACCAGCCTAGGCAGGGAGCCAGAGACCCAGAACTTC
TRBJ2-7	.	.	TRBV29-1	CSATGTSYEQYF	TGCAGCGCGACCGGGACAAGCTACGAGCAGTACTTC
TRBJ2-6	.	.	TRBV11-3	CASSLDLTAGANVLTF	TGTGCCAGCAGCTTAGATCTGACAGCTGGGGCCAACGTCCTGACTTTC
TRBJ1-1	TRBD1	.	TRBV9	CASSERGTANTEAFF	TGTGCCAGCAGCGAACGGGGGACAGCGAACACTGAAGCTTTCTTT
TRBJ2-2	TRBD2	.	TRBV2	CASRGRGTGAQLFF	TGTGCCAGCAGGGGGAGGGGCACTGGCGCGCAGTTGTTTTTT
TRBJ2-1	.	.	TRBV7-8	CASSLAGSPDTQDQFF	TGTGCCAGCAGCTTAGCGGGGAGTCCCGATACGCAGGATCAGTTCTTC
TRBJ2-1	TRBD1	once	TRBV2	CASRRVGQGTNEQFF	TGTGCCAGCAGGAGGGTCGGACAGGGTACAAATGAGCAGTTCTTC
TRBJ2-3	.	.	TRBV7-2	CASSHGGAAQQYVF	TGTGCCAGCAGCCATGGAGGCGCTGCGCAGCAGTACGTCTTT
TRBJ2-3	.	.	TRBV2	CASRDGGIDAQYF	TGTGCCAGCAGGGATGGGGGCATAGATGCGCAGTATTTC
TRBJ1-4	.	.	TRBV7-2	CASSFHKSGGRDELFF	TGTGCCAGCAGCTTTCACAAAAGCGGGGGCAGGGATGAGCTGTTTTTT
TRBJ1-1	.	.	TRBV9	CASSLEPAGNTVAFF	TGTGCCAGCAGCTTAGAGCCGGCAGGGAACACTGTAGCTTTCTTT
TRBJ2-5	.	.	TRBV7-2	CASSLDLGGNGSQYF	TGTGCCAGCAGCTTAGACCTCGGAGGAAATGGGAGCCAGTACTTC
TRBJ2-7	TRBD1	many	TRBV5-1	CASSAGQGRSYEQYF	TGCGCCAGCAGCGCTGGACAGGGGCGCTCCTACGAGCAGTACTTC
TRBJ1-2	.	once	TRBV7-8	CASSLARGPDYGYTF	TGTGCCAGCAGCTTAGCGAGAGGCCCCGATTATGGCTACACCTTC
TRBJ1-6	TRBD1	.	TRBV9	CASSLGDRVNSHLHF	TGCGCCAGCAGCTTGGGTGACAGGGTTAATTCGCACCTCCACTTT